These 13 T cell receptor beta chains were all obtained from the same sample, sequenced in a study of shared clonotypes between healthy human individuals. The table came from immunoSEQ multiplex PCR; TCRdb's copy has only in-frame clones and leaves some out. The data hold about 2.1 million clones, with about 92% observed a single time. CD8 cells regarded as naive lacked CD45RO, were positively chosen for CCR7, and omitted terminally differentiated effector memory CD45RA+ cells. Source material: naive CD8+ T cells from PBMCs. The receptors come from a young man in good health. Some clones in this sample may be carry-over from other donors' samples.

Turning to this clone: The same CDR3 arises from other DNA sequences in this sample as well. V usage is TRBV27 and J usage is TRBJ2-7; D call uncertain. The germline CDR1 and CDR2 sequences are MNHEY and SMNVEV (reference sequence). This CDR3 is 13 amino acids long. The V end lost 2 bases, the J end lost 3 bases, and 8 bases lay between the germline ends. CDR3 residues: CASSLVAGYEQYF. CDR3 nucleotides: TGTGCCAGCAGTTTAGTAGCCGGCTACGAGCAGTACTTC.

Here the CDR3 reads CASSYARDRARDEQFF. CDR3 sequence (DNA): TGTGCCAGCAGTTACGCCCGGGACAGGGCGCGGGATGAGCAGTTCTTC. The rearrangement uses TRBV6-5 and TRBJ2-1, with 9 positions matching TRBD1. J gave up 8 bases and V 2 bases, and 10 bases lay outside the gene matches. Germline CDR1 MNHEY, CDR2 SVGAGI. This CDR3 has 16 residues.

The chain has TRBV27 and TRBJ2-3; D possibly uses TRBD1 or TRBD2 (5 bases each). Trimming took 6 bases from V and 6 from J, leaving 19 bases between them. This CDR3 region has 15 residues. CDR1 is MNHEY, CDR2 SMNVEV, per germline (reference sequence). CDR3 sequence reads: CASRQGWMGVDTQYF. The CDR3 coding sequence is TGTGCCAGCAGGCAAGGGTGGATGGGGGTGGATACGCAGTATTTT.

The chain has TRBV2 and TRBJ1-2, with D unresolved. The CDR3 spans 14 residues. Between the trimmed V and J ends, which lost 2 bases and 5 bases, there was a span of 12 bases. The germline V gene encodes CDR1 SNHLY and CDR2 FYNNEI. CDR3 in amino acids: CASSESRHRYGYTF. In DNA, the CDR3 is TGTGCCAGCAGTGAAAGCCGGCACCGATATGGCTACACCTTC.

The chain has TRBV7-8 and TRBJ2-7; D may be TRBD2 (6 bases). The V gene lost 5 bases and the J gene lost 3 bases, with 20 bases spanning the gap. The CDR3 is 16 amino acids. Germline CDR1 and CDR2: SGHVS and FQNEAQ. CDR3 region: CASSKHRLGGVYEQYF. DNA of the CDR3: TGTGCCAGCAGCAAGCATCGGCTGGGAGGAGTCTACGAGCAGTACTTC.

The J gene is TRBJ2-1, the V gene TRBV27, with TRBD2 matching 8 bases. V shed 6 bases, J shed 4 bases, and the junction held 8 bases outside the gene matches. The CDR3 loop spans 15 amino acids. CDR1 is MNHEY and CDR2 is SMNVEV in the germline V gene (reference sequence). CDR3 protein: CASSLAGETYNEQFF. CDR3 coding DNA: TGTGCCAGCAGCCTAGCGGGTGAGACGTACAATGAGCAGTTCTTC.

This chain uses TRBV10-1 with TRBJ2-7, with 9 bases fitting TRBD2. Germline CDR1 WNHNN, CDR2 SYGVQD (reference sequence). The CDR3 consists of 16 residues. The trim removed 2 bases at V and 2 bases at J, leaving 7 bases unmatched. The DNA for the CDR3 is TGCGCCAGCAGTGAGGGCCTAGCGGGGAACCCCTACGAGCAGTACTTC. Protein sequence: CASSEGLAGNPYEQYF.

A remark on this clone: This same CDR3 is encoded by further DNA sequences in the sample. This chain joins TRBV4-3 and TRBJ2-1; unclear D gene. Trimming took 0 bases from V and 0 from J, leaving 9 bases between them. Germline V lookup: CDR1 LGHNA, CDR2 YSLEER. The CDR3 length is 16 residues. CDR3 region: CASSQDRLSSYNEQFF. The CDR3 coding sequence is TGCGCCAGCAGCCAAGACCGGCTCAGCTCCTACAATGAGCAGTTCTTC.

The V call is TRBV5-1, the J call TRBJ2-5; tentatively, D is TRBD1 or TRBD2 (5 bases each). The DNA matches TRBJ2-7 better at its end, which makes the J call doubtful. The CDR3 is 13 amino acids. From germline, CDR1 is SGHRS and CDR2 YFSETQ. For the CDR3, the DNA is TGCGCCAGCAGCTTTGGGGGTACCTACGAGCAGTACTTC. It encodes CASSFGGTYEQYF.

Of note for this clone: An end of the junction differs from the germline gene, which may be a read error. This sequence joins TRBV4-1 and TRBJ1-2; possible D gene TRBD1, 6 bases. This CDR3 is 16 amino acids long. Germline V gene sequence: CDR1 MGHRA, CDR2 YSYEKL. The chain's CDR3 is CASSQERQWDKGGDRF. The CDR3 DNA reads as TGCGCCAGCAGCCAAGAGAGGCAGTGGGACAAGGGAGGGGACCGCTTC.

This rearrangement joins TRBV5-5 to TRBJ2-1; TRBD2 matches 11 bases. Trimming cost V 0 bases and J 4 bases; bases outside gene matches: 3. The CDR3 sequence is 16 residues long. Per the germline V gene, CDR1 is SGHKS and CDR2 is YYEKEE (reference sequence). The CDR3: CASSLVSSGRYNEQFF. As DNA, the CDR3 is TGTGCCAGCAGCTTGGTGTCTAGCGGGAGGTACAATGAGCAGTTCTTC.

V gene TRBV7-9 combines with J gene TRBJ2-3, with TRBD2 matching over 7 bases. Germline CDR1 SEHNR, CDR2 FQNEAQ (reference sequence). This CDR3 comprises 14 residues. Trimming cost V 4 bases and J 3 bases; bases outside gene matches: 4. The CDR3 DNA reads TGTGCCAGCAGCTGGGAGGGGAGAACAGATACGCAGTATTTT. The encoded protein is CASSWEGRTDTQYF.

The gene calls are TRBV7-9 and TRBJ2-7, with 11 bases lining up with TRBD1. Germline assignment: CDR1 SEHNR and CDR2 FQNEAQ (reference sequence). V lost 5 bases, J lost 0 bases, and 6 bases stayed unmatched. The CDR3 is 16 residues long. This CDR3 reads CASSPAGTGGSYEQYF. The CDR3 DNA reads TGTGCCAGCAGCCCCGCCGGGACAGGGGGCTCCTACGAGCAGTACTTC.